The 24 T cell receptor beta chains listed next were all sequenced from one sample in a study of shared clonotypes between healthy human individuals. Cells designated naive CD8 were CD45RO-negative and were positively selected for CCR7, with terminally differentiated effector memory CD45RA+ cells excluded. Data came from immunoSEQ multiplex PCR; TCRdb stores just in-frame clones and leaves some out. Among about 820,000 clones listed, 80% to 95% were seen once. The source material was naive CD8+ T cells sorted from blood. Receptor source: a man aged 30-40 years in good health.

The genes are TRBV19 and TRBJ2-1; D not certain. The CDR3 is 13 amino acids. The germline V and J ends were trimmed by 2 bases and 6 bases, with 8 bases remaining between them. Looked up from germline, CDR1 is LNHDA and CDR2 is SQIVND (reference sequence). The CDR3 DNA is TGTGCCAGTAGTATAATAGACGGCAATGAGCAGTTCTTC. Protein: CASSIIDGNEQFF.

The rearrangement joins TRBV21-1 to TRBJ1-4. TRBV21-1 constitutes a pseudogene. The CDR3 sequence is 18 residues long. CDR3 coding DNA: TGTGCCAGCAGCCTTTCCCGGGACCGTTTTAGGCCCAATGAAAAACTGTTTTTT. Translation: CASSLSRDRFRPNEKLFF.

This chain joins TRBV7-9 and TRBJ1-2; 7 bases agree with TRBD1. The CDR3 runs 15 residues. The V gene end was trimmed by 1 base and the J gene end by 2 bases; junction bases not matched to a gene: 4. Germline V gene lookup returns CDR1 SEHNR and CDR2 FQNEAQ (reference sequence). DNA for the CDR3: TGTGCCAGCAGCTTAGAGGGGGCCCCGAACTATGGCTACACCTTC. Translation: CASSLEGAPNYGYTF.

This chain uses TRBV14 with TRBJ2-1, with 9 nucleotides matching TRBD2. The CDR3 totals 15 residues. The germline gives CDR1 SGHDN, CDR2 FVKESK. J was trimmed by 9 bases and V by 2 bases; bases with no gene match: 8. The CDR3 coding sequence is TGTGCCAGCAGCCAACAAGCGGGAGGCCGTACTGAGCAGTTCTTC. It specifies CASSQQAGGRTEQFF.

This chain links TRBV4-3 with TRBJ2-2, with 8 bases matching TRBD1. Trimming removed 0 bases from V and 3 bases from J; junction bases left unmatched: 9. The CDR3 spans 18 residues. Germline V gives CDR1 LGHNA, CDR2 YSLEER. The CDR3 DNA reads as TGCGCCAGCAGCCAAGAAACAGGGGGTGGGTGGGACACCGGGGAGCTGTTTTTT. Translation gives CASSQETGGGWDTGELFF.

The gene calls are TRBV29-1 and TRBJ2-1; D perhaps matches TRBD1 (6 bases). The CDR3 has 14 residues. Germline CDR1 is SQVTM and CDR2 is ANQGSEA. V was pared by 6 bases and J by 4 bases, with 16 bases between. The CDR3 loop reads CSVHRVMGYNEQFF. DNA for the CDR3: TGCAGCGTCCACAGGGTAATGGGGTACAATGAGCAGTTCTTC.

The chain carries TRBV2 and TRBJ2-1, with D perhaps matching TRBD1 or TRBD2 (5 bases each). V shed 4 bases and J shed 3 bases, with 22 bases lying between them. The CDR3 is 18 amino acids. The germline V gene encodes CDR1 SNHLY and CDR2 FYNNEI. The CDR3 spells CASSVGAADRLLYNEQFF. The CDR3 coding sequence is TGTGCCAGCAGTGTAGGGGCCGCAGACAGACTACTCTACAATGAGCAGTTCTTC. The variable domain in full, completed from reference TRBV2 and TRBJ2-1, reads EPEVTQTPSHQVTQMGQEVILRCVPISNHLYFYWYRQILGQKVEFLVSFYNNEISEKSEIFDDQFSVERPDGSNFTLKIRSTKLEDSAMYFCASSVGAADRLLYNEQFFGPGTRLTVL.

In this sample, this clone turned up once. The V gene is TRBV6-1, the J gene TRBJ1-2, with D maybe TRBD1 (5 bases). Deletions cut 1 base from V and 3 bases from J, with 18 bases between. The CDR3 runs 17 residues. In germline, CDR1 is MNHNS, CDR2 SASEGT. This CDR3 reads CASSEGQPVVFDYGYTF. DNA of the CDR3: TGTGCCAGCAGTGAAGGACAGCCAGTCGTTTTTGACTATGGCTACACCTTC.

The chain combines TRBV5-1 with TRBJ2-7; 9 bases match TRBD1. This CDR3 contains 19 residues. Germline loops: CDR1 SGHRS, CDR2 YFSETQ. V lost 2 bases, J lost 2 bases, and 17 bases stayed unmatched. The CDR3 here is CASSFTGTGPLVPTYEQYF. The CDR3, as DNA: TGCGCCAGCAGCTTCACCGGGACAGGGCCTTTAGTTCCTACCTACGAGCAGTACTTC.

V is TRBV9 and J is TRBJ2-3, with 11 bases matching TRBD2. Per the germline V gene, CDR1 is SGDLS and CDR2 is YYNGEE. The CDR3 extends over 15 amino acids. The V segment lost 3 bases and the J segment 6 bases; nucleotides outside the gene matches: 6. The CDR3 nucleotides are TGTGCCAGCAGCGATTCCGGGACTAGCGGCGATACGCAGTATTTT. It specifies CASSDSGTSGDTQYF.

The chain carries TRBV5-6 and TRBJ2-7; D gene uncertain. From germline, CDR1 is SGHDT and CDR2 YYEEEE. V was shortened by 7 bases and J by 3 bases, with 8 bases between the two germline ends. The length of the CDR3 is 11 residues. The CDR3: CASEVGYEQYF. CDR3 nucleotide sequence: TGTGCCAGCGAGGTGGGCTACGAGCAGTACTTC.

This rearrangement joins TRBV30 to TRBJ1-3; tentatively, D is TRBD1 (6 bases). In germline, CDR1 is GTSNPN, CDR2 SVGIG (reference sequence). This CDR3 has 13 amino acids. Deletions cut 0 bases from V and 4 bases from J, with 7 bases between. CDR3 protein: CAWSVQGGNTIYF. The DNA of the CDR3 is TGTGCCTGGAGTGTACAGGGAGGAAACACCATATATTTT.

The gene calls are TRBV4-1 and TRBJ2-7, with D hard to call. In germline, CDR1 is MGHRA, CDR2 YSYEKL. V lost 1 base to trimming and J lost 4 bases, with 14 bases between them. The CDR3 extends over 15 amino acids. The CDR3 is CASSQGVETFYEQYF. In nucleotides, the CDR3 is TGCGCCAGCAGCCAAGGGGTCGAGACGTTTTACGAGCAGTACTTC.

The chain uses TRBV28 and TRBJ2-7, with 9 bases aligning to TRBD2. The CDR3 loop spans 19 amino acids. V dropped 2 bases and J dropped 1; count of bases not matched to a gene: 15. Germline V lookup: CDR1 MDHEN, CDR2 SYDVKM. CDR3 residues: CASSLPGGRAVEFSYEQYF. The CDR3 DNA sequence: TGTGCCAGCAGTTTACCGGGCGGGAGGGCCGTGGAATTTTCCTACGAGCAGTACTTC. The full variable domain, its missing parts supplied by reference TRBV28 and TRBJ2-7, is DVKVTQSSRYLVKRTGEKVFLECVQDMDHENMFWYRQDPGLGLRLIYFSYDVKMKEKGDIPEGYSVSREKKERFSLILESASTNQTSMYLCASSLPGGRAVEFSYEQYFGPGTRLTVT.

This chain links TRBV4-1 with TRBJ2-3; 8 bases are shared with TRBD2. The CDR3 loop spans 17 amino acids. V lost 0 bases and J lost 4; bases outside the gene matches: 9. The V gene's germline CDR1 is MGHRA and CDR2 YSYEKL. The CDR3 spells CASSQEPSGSEADTQYF. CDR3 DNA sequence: TGCGCCAGCAGCCAAGAACCGAGCGGGAGCGAGGCAGATACGCAGTATTTT.

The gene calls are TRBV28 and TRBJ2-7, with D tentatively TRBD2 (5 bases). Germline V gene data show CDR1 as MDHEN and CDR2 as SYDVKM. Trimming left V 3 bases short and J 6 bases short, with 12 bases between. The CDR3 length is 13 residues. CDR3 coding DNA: TGTGCCAGCAGTTTTTTGAGGGTCGGCGAGCAGTACTTC. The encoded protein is CASSFLRVGEQYF.

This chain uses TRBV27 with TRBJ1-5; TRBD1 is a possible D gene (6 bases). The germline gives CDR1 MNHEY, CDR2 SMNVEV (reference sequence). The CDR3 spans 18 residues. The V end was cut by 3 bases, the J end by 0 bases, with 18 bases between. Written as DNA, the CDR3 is TGTGCCAGCAGTTTCGGGGGGGCGCGGGGTCTTAGCAATCAGCCCCAGCATTTT. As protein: CASSFGGARGLSNQPQHF.

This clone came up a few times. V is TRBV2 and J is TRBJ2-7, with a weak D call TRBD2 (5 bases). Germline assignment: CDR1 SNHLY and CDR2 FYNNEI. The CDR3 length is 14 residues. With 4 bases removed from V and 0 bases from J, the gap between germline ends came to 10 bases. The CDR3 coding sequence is TGTGCCAGCAGTGTTGGCGGGTACTCCTACGAGCAGTACTTC. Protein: CASSVGGYSYEQYF. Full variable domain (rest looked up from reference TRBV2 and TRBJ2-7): EPEVTQTPSHQVTQMGQEVILRCVPISNHLYFYWYRQILGQKVEFLVSFYNNEISEKSEIFDDQFSVERPDGSNFTLKIRSTKLEDSAMYFCASSVGGYSYEQYFGPGTRLTVT.

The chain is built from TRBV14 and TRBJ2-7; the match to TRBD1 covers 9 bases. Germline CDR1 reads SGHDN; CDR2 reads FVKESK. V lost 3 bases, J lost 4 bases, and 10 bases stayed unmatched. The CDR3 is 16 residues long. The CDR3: CASSHPPGQGSYEQYF. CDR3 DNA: TGTGCCAGCAGCCACCCTCCGGGACAGGGTTCTTACGAGCAGTACTTC.

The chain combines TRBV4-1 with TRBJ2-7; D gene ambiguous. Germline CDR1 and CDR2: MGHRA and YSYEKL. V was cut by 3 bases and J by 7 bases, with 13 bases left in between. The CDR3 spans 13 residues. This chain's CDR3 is CASSQEPLVEQYF. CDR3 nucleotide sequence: TGCGCCAGCAGCCAGGAGCCGCTTGTGGAGCAGTACTTC.

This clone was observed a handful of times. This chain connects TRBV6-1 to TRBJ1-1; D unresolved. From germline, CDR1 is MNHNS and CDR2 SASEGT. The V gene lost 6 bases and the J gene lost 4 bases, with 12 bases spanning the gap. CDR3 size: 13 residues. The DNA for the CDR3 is TGTGCCAGCAGCTTCAGAGGTACCACTGAAGCTTTCTTT. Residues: CASSFRGTTEAFF.

CDR3 sequence reads: CASSSLWSEQFF. The CDR3 DNA follows: TGTGCCAGCAGTTCCCTTTGGAGTGAGCAGTTCTTC. V is TRBV6-6 and J is TRBJ2-1; D not resolved. V was trimmed by 4 bases and J by 9 bases, leaving 10 bases between them. The germline gives CDR1 MNHNY, CDR2 SVGAGI (reference sequence). The CDR3 length is 12 residues.

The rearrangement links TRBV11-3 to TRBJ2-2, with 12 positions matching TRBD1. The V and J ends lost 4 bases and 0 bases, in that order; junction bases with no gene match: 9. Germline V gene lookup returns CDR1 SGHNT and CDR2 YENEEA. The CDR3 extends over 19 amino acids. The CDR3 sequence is CASSSLFGTGGANTGELFF. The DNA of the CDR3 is TGTGCCAGCAGCTCCCTCTTCGGGACAGGGGGCGCGAACACCGGGGAGCTGTTTTTT.

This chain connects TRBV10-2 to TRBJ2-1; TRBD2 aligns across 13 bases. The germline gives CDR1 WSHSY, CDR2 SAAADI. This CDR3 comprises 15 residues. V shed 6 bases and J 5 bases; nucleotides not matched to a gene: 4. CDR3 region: CASRLTSGRNNEQFF. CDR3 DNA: TGCGCCAGCAGGTTGACTAGCGGGAGGAACAATGAGCAGTTCTTC.